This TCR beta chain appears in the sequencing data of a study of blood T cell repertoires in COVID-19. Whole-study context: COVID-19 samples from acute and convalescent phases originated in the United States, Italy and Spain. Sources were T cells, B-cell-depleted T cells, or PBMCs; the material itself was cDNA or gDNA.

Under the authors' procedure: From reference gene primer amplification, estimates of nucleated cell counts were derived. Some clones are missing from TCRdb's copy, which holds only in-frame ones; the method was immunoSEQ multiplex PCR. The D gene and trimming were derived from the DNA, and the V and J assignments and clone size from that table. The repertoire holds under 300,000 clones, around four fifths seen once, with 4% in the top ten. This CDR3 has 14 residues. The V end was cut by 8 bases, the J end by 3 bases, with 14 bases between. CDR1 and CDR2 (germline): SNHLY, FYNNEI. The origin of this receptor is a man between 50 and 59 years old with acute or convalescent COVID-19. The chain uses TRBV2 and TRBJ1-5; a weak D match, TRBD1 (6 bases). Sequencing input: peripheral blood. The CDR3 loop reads CASSAQGDNQPQHF. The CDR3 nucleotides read TGTGCCAGCTCAGCACAGGGAGACAATCAGCCCCAGCATTTT. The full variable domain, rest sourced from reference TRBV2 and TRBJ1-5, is EPEVTQTPSHQVTQMGQEVILRCVPISNHLYFYWYRQILGQKVEFLVSFYNNEISEKSEIFDDQFSVERPDGSNFTLKIRSTKLEDSAMYFCASSAQGDNQPQHFGDGTRLSIL.